This TCR beta chain was captured in a study of T cells in Graves' hyperthyroidism and ophthalmopathy (dated by TCRdb to the late 2010s). About the investigation overall: Peripheral blood samples were taken at the time of initial diagnosis, prior to any treatment. The paper reports TCR Vbeta CDR3 sequencing of about 140 peripheral blood samples: under 45 ophthalmopathy, under 80 hyperthyroidism and around 17 progressor patients. The 100 discovery patients were randomly split 7:3 into training and test sets. Thyroid tissue and blood T-cell repertoires from several Graves' hyperthyroidism patients were also compared in the study. Once sampling was done, hyperthyroidism patients were given methimazole at a starting dose of 30 mg daily, whereas ophthalmopathy patients were given high-dose intravenous methylprednisolone. To identify distinguishing TCR V-J signatures, a discovery cohort of roughly 100 patients was used, comprising under 45 with Graves' ophthalmopathy and approximately 58 with stable Graves' hyperthyroidism. An independent validation cohort of about 20 hyperthyroidism patients and about 16 patients who later progressed to ophthalmopathy tested prospective prediction of ophthalmopathy. The paper as a whole reports these results and caveats: Most expanded thyroid clonotypes (frequency above 0.001) were also detected in blood, suggesting blood repertoires may reflect thyroid immune responses. During validation, the model predicted progression to ophthalmopathy a median of approximately 7 months ahead of onset, with approximately 71% sensitivity and roughly 72% specificity. A 13 V-J signature model separated ophthalmopathy from stable hyperthyroidism, with approximately 86% sensitivity and 81.08% specificity in cross-validation and 80%/75% in testing. No statistical method was used to fix the sample size in advance, and group allocation was not hidden from the investigators.

Stable Graves' hyperthyroidism was defined as the absence of progression to ophthalmopathy over 18 months of follow-up. The hyperthyroidism patients were between 18 and 65 years old and newly diagnosed, with a disease duration of less than 2 months. The study excluded patients with uncontrolled infections, other autoimmune diseases, pregnancy or lactation. Clinical symptoms, serum thyroxine and TRAb, thyroid ultrasound, and orbital computed tomography formed the basis for the diagnoses. PBMCs were separated from approximately 10 ml of fresh peripheral blood using Ficoll-Paque density gradient centrifugation. Total RNA was extracted using Trizol reagent, and RNA quality was assessed on an Agilent 2100 Bioanalyzer. In the case of this clonotype: Its antigen is currently not known. No clone much larger than this one lies a single base away; base qualities are absent.

The germline V gene provides CDR1 SGHRS and CDR2 YFSETQ. The V and J ends are trimmed by 2 bases and 4 bases, leaving 15 bases between them. Taken from cysteine to phenylalanine, the CDR3 has 15 residues. The retained sequence is limited to the CDR3, 45 bases, with the frame set at the first base. The TCR beta CDR3 regions were amplified from RNA transcripts. For the first round of RT-PCR on the TCR CDR3, the HTBI primer set was used together with the Qiagen OneStep RT-PCR kit. A second multiplex PCR round built the libraries, followed by size selection and purification. Paired-end sequencing of the libraries was performed with 100 bp reads on an Illumina HiSeq2000. The authors' analysis ran thus. SOAPnuke was used to process the raw data, throwing out any read that contained adapters or uncalled bases, had a mean Phred below 15, or lacked an exact constant-primer or identifier match. COPE v1.2.5 was used to merge the high-quality paired reads, and each unique nucleotide sequence was defined as a clonotype. MiTCR v1.1 was used to align clonotypes to the IMGT TRBV, TRBD and TRBJ reference segments. The analysis was restricted to V-J combinations with a frequency above 0.0001, which together covered 99% to 99.2% of the repertoires. The TCS score was defined as F50 (clonal expansion) divided by E x V (chaos), with BLOSUM62-based TCRdist calculated between CDR3 peptides within each V-J. Welch's t-statistics and random forest reduced around 550 V-J features to about 13, which were used in a naive Bayes classifier (R e1071). TCRdb reworked the public reads: Q25 trimming with fastp, MiXCR clone assembly, productive beta chains retained. Every distinct CDR3 protein forms one entry, paired with its most common genes and DNA. The authors' filters were not applied to this entry. The sample records about 690,000 distinct CDR3 sequences, roughly 17% of which are singletons. The ten largest clones represent roughly a sixth of the sample.

This sequence uses TRBV5-1 and TRBJ1-1; the D gene lacks a confident call. The receptor was derived from a middle-aged man with Graves' hyperthyroidism. The sample taken for sequencing was blood. The sequenced DNA: TGCGCCAGCAGCTTAGAGGGCAGGACGGGCACTGAAGCTTTCTTT. Its translation reads: CASSLEGRTGTEAFF.